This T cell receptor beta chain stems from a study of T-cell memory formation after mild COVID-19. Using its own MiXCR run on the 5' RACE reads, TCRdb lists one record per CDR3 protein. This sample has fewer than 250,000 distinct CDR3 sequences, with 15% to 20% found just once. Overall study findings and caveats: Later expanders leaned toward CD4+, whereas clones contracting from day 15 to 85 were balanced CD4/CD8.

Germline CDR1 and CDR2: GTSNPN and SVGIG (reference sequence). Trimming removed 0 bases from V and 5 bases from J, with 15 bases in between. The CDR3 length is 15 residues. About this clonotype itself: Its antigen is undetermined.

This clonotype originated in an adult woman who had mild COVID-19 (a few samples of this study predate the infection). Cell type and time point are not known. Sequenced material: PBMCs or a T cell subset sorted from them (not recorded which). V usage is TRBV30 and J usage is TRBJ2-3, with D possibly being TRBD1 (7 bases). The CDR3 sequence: CAWSVQGSGVDTQYF. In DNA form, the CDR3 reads TGTGCCTGGAGTGTACAGGGGTCGGGGGTAGATACGCAGTATTTT.